This T cell receptor (beta chain) appears in the sequencing data of a study of shared clonotypes between healthy human individuals. The CDR3 totals 19 residues. TCRdb keeps only in-frame clones here, not all; method: immunoSEQ multiplex PCR. The sample holds roughly 1,600,000 clones, 98% seen once. The V gene is TRBV21-1, the J gene TRBJ2-7; the table assigns TRBD1, which was not confirmed against the DNA. TRBV21-1 constitutes a pseudogene. The sequence came from a man aged 30 to 45 in good health. The sequencing sample was made of naive CD4+ T cells sorted from blood. Specified subset: CD45RA+ positively selected. In DNA, the CDR3 is TGTGCCAGCCCCATCATGCCCAATGATCGACCGGGACAAACCTACGAGCAGTACTTC. This translates into CASPIMPNDRPGQTYEQYF.